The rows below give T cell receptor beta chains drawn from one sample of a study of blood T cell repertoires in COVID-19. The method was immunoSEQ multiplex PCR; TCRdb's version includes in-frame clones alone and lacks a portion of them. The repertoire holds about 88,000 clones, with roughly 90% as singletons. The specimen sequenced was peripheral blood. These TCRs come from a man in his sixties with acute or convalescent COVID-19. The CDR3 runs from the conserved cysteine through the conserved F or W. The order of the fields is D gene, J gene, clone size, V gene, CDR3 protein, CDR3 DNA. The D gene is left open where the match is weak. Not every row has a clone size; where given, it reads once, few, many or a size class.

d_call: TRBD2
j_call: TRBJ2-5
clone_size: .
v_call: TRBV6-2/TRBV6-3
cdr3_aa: CASSTRTRTSPETQYF
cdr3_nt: TGTGCCAGCAGTACCCGGACGCGGACTAGCCCGGAGACCCAGTACTTC

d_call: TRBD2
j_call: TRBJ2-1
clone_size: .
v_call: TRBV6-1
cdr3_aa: CASSEAGGGSEQFF
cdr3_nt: TGTGCCAGCAGTGAAGCGGGGGGAGGGTCTGAGCAGTTCTTC

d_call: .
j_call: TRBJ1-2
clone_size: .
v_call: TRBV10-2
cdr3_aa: CASSESRGFGYGYTF
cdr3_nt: TGCGCCAGCAGTGAGTCTCGGGGATTCGGCTATGGCTACACCTTC

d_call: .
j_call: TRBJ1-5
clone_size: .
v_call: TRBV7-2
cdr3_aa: CASSLDGVLGQPQHF
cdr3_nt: TGTGCCAGCAGCTTAGACGGGGTACTAGGACAGCCCCAGCATTTT

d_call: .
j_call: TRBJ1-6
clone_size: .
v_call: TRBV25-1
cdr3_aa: CASSLTLGSPLHF
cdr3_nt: TGTGCCAGCAGTCTGACTCTCGGTTCACCCCTCCACTTT

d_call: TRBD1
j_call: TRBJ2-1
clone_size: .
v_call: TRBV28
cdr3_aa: CASARHGTGYNEQFF
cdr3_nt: TGTGCCAGCGCCAGACACGGGACAGGGTACAATGAGCAGTTCTTC

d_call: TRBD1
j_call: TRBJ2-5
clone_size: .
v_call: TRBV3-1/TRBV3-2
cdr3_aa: CASSPSWTGGPGETQYF
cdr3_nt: TGTGCCAGCAGCCCCTCCTGGACAGGGGGCCCGGGTGAGACCCAGTACTTC

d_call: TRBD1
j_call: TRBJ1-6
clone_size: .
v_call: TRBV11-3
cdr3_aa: CASSSGTGGRSPLHF
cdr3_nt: TGTGCCAGCAGCTCCGGGACAGGGGGAAGGTCACCCCTCCACTTT

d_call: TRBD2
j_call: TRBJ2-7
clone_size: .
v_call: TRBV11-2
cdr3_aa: CASSLGLVLEQYF
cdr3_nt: TGTGCCAGCAGCCTCGGACTAGTTCTCGAGCAGTACTTC

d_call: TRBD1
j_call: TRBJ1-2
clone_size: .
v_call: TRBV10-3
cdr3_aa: CAISATGDGYTF
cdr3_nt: TGTGCCATCAGTGCGACAGGGGATGGCTACACCTTC

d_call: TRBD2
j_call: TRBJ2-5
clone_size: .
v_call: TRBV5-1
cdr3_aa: CASSLELRDAVGTSGRAVETQYF
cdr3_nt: TGCGCCAGCAGCTTGGAACTCCGGGACGCCGTAGGTACTAGCGGGAGGGCCGTAGAGACCCAGTACTTC

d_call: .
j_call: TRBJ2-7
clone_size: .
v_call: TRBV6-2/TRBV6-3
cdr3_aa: CASSNGGGGWHYEQYF
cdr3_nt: TGTGCCAGCAGCAACGGGGGCGGGGGCTGGCACTACGAGCAGTACTTC

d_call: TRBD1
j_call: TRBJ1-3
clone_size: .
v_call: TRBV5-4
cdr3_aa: CASSLDRAGNTIYF
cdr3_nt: TGTGCCAGCAGCTTAGACAGGGCAGGAAACACCATATATTTT

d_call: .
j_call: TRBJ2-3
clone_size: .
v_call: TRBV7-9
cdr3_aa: CASSSSITQYF
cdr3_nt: TGTGCCAGCAGCTCTAGCATTACGCAGTATTTT

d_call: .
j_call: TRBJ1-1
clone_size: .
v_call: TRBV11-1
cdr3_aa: CASSLGQMNTEAFF
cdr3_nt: TGTGCCAGCAGCTTAGGACAGATGAACACTGAAGCTTTCTTT

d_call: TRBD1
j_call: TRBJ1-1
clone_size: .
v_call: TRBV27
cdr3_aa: CASSLLGGTGPTEAFF
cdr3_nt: TGTGCCAGCAGTTTATTAGGTGGGACAGGGCCCACTGAAGCTTTCTTT

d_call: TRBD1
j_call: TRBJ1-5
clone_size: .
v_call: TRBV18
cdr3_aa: CASSPSGTGSAQHF
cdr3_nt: TGTGCCAGCTCACCAAGTGGGACAGGGTCAGCCCAGCATTTT

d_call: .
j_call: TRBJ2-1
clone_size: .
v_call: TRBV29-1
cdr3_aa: CSVVDNEVGQFF
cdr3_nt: TGCAGCGTTGTGGACAATGAGGTGGGGCAGTTCTTC

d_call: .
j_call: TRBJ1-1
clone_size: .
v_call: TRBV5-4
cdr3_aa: CASSLAFRENTEAFF
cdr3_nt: TGTGCCAGCAGCTTGGCCTTCAGGGAGAACACTGAAGCTTTCTTT

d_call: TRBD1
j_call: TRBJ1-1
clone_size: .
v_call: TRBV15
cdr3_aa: CATSAHRGPNTEAFF
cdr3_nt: TGTGCCACCAGCGCGCACAGGGGGCCTAACACTGAAGCTTTCTTT

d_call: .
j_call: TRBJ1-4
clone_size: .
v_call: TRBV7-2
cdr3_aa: CASSLESRKTNEKLFF
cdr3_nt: TGTGCCAGCAGCTTAGAATCCCGTAAAACTAATGAAAAACTGTTTTTT

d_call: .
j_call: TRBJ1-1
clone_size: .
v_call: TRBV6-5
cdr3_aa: CASSYGRMNTEAFF
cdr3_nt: TGTGCCAGCAGTTACGGCAGGATGAACACTGAAGCTTTCTTT

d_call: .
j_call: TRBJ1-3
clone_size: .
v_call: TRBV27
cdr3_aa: CASSSGASGNTIYF
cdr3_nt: TGTGCCAGCAGTTCAGGGGCCTCTGGAAACACCATATATTTT

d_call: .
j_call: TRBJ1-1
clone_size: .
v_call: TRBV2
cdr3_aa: CASSGAGTEAFF
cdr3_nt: TGTGCCAGCAGTGGGGCGGGCACTGAAGCTTTCTTT

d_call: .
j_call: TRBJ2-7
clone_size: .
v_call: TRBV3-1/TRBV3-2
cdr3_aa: CASSQDAASTSYEQYF
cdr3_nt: TGTGCCAGCAGCCAAGATGCAGCGTCTACCTCCTACGAGCAGTACTTC

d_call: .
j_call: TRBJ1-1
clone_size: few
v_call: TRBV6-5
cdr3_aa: CASAKDPGSVTEAFF
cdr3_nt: TGTGCCAGCGCAAAGGATCCAGGGTCGGTCACTGAAGCTTTCTTT

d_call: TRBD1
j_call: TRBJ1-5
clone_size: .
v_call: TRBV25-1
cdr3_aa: CASSGTGTLGPQHF
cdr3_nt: TGTGCCAGCAGTGGGACAGGAACCTTGGGGCCCCAGCATTTT

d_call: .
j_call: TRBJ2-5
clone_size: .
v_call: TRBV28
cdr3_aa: CASSPQEGETQYF
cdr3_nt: TGTGCCAGCAGTCCTCAAGAGGGAGAGACCCAGTACTTC

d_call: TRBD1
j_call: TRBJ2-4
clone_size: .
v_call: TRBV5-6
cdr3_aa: CASSITGTAGNIQYF
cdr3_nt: TGTGCCAGCAGCATAACCGGGACAGCCGGAAACATTCAGTACTTC

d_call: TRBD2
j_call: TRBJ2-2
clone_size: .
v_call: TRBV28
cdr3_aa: CASSPREEKNTGELFF
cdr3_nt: TGTGCCAGCAGTCCCCGGGAGGAGAAGAACACCGGGGAGCTGTTTTTT

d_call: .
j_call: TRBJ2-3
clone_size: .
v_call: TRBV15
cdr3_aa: CATSSRGITDTQYF
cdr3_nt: TGTGCCACCAGCAGTCGAGGGATCACAGATACGCAGTATTTT

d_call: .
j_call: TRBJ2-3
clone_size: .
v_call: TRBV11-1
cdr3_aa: CASSRVGDTQYF
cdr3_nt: TGTGCCAGCAGCCGCGTCGGGGATACGCAGTATTTT

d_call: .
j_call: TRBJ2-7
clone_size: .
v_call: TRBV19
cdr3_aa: CASSISRSYEQYF
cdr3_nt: TGTGCCAGTAGTATCTCTCGGTCCTACGAGCAGTACTTC

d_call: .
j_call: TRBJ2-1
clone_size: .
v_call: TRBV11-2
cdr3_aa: CASSLVLAGEQFF
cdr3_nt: TGTGCCAGCAGCTTAGTGCTAGCTGGTGAGCAGTTCTTC

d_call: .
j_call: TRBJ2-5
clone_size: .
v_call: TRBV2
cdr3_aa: CASSGDQETQYF
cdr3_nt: TGTGCCAGCAGCGGGGACCAAGAGACCCAGTACTTC

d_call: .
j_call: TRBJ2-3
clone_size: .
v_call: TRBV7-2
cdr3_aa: CASSLVRTDTQYF
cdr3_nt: TGTGCCAGCAGCTTAGTCAGGACAGATACGCAGTATTTT

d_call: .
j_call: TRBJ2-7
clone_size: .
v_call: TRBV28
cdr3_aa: CASSSDNYEQYF
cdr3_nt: TGTGCCAGCAGTTCGGACAACTACGAGCAGTACTTC

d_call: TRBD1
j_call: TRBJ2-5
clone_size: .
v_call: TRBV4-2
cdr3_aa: CASSRGSGTGVQETQYF
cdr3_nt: TGTGCCAGCAGCCGGGGCTCCGGGACAGGGGTACAAGAGACCCAGTACTTC

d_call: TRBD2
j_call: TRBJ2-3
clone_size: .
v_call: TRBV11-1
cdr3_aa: CASTQGVAGRTDTQYF
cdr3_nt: TGTGCCAGCACCCAAGGGGTAGCGGGACGGACAGATACGCAGTATTTT

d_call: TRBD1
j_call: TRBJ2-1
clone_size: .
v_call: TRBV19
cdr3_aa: CASSIYGTGNEQFF
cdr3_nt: TGTGCCAGTAGTATCTACGGGACAGGGAATGAGCAGTTCTTC

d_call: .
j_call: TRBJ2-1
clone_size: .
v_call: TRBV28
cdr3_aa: CASSGHSGGVYNEQFF
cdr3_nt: TGTGCCAGCAGCGGTCACAGCGGAGGGGTTTACAATGAGCAGTTCTTC

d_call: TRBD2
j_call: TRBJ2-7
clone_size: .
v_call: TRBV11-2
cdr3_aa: CASSMTSGSYEQYF
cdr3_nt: TGTGCCAGCAGCATGACTAGCGGGAGCTACGAGCAGTACTTC

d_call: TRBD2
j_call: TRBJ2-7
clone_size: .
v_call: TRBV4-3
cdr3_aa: CASSHGSGRFDEQYF
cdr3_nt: TGCGCCAGCAGCCATGGAAGCGGGAGATTCGACGAGCAGTACTTC

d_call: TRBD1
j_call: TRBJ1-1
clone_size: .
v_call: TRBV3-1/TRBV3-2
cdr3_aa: CASSPTGGRRTEAFF
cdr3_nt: TGTGCCAGCAGCCCGACAGGGGGTCGGAGGACTGAAGCTTTCTTT

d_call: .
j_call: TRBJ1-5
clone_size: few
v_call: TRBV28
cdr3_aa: CASQRRGNQPQHF
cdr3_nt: TGTGCCAGCCAACGTAGAGGCAATCAGCCCCAGCATTTT

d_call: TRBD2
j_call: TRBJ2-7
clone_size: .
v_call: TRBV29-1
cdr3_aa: CSVPVAGGPYEQYF
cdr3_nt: TGCAGCGTACCCGTAGCGGGAGGTCCCTACGAGCAGTACTTC

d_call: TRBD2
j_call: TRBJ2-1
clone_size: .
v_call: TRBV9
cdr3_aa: CASSPGLADYNEQFF
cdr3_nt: TGTGCCAGCAGCCCTGGACTAGCGGACTACAATGAGCAGTTCTTC

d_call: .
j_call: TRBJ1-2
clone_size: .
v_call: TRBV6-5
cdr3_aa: CATKQDPNYGYTF
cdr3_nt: TGTGCCACCAAACAGGATCCTAACTATGGCTACACCTTC

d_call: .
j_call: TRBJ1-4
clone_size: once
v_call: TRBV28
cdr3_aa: CASSAAFRGLFF
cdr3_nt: TGTGCCAGCAGTGCAGCTTTCCGAGGACTGTTTTTT

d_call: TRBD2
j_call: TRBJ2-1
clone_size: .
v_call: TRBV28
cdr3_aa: CASRTSGELNEQFF
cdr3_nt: TGTGCCAGCAGGACTAGCGGGGAGTTGAATGAGCAGTTCTTC

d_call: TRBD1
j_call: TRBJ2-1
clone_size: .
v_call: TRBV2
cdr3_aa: CASSEGQGSNEQFF
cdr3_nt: TGTGCCAGCAGTGAGGGACAGGGGAGCAATGAGCAGTTCTTC

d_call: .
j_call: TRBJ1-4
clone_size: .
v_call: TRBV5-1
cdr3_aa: CASSQGPNEKLFF
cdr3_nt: TGCGCCAGCAGCCAGGGCCCTAATGAAAAACTGTTTTTT

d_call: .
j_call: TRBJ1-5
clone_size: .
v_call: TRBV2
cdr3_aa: CASRAGRLGNQPQHF
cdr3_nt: TGTGCCAGCAGAGCCGGGAGACTAGGCAATCAGCCCCAGCATTTT

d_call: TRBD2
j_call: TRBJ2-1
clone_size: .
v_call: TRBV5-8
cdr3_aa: CASRHALADVDNEQFF
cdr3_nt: TGTGCCAGCAGACATGCCCTAGCGGACGTCGACAATGAGCAGTTCTTC